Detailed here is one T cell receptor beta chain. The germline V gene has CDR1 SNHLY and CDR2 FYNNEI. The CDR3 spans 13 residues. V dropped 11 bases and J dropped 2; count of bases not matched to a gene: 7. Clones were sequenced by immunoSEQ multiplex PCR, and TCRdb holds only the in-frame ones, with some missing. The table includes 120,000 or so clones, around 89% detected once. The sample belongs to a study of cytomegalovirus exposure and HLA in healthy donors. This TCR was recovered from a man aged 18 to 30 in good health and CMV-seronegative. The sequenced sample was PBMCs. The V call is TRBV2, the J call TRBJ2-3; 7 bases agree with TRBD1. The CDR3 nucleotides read TGTGCCGTATACAGGGGACCCACAGATACGCAGTATTTT. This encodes CAVYRGPTDTQYF.